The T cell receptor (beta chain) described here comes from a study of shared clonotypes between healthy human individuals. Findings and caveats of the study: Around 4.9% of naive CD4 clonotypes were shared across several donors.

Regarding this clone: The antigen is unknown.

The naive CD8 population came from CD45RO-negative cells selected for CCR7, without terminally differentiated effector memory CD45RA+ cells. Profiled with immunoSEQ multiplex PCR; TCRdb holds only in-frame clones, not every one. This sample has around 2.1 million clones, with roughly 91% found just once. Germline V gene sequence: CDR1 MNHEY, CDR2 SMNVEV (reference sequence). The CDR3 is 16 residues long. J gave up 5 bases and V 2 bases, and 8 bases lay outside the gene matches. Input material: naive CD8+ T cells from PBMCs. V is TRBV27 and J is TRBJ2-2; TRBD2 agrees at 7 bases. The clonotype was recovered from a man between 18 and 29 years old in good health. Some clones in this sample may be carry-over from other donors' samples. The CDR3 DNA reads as TGTGCCAGCAGTTTAACGGCGGGAGTGGAGACCGGGGAGCTGTTTTTT. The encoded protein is CASSLTAGVETGELFF.